This entry describes one T cell receptor beta chain. The CDR3 is 13 amino acids. Unmatched junction bases numbered 4, after V lost 7 bases and J lost 5 bases. CDR1 WSHSY and CDR2 SAAADI come from the germline V gene. Single viable CD3+CD4+CD8-CD45RO+ cells were sorted as the memory CD4+ T cells. Serum IgG to CMV pp150, pp28, p38 and p52 defined serostatus. The assay was immunoSEQ multiplex PCR, and TCRdb's table has in-frame clones only and misses some. The sample holds 40,000 or so clones; about 80% are singletons and the top ten take 0.9% to 1.2%. The sample comes from a study of memory CD4+ T cells and cytomegalovirus serostatus.

Sequencing was carried out using memory CD4+ T cells from blood. The chain has TRBV10-2 and TRBJ1-5; TRBD1 matches at 8 bases. The source of this sequence is an adult in good health and CMV-seronegative. The CDR3, as DNA: TGCGCCAGCATGGGACAGGAGGATCAGCCCCAGCATTTT. Amino acid sequence: CASMGQEDQPQHF.